The source of this T cell receptor beta chain is a study of T cells in Graves' hyperthyroidism and ophthalmopathy. Study-level results: Ophthalmopathy onset followed model prediction by a median roughly 6.5 months. In blood, most of the thyroid clonotypes expanded above 0.001 were also present.

Amplification yielded TCR beta CDR3 regions, with RNA transcripts as the source. HTBI primers were used for first-round RT-PCR of the TCR CDR3. Each CDR3 protein gets one entry after TCRdb re-called the multiplex PCR reads with MiXCR. The repertoire holds 470,000 or so distinct CDR3 sequences, with about a fifth as singletons. This clonotype was detected only a few times. What it binds is unknown. The CDR3 has 14 residues. Germline CDR1 is MDHEN and CDR2 is SYDVKM. Trimming left V 6 bases short and J 5 bases short, with 17 bases between. Clinicians diagnosed patients from clinical symptoms, serum thyroxine and TRAb, thyroid ultrasound and orbital computed tomography. Cells are PBMCs isolated from more than 8.5 ml of fresh blood.

Sequenced material: blood. The rearrangement joins TRBV28 to TRBJ2-7; tentatively, D is TRBD2 (6 bases). This TCR was recovered from a young man with Graves' hyperthyroidism. CDR3 loop: CASSLGASVDEQYF. The CDR3 nucleotides are TGTGCCAGCAGCCTGGGCGCTAGCGTCGACGAGCAGTACTTC.